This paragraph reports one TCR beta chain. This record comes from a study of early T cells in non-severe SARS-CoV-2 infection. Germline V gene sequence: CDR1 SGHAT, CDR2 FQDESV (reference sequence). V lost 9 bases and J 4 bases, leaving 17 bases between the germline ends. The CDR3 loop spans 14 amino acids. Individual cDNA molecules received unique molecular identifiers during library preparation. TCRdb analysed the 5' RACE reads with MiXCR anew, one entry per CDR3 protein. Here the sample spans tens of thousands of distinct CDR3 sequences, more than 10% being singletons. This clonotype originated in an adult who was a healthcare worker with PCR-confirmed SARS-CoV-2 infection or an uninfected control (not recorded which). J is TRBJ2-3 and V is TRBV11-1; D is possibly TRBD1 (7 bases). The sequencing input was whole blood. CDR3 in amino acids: CASTAGQRADTQYF. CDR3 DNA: TGTGCCAGTACGGCGGGACAGAGGGCAGATACGCAGTATTTT.